One and the same sample provided the 3 T cell receptor beta chains below, sequenced in a study of shared clonotypes between healthy human individuals. Sequenced by immunoSEQ multiplex PCR; TCRdb stores in-frame clones only, minus some. The profile shows about 1 million clones, roughly 80% of them singletons. Sequenced: memory CD4+ T cells sorted from blood. As to subset: CD45RA-negative fraction. The receptors were sampled from a man younger than 30 in good health.

The genes are TRBV10-2 and TRBJ2-3, with D perhaps TRBD1 (5 bases). The V gene lost 0 bases and the J gene lost 3 bases, with 13 bases spanning the gap. The length of the CDR3 is 16 residues. Germline loops: CDR1 WSHSY, CDR2 SAAADI. The CDR3 nucleotides are TGCGCCAGCAGTGAGTCAGGGTGCAGGGTGACAGATACGCAGTATTTT. This sequence encodes CASSESGCRVTDTQYF.

The chain has TRBV14 and TRBJ1-4, with 7 bases matching TRBD1. The V gene's germline CDR1 is SGHDN and CDR2 FVKESK. After removal of 0 bases from V and 8 bases from J, the junction contained 6 bases not matched to a gene. The CDR3 totals 15 residues. The CDR3: CASSQEGRGKEKLFF. For the CDR3, the DNA is TGTGCCAGCAGCCAAGAGGGCAGGGGGAAGGAAAAACTGTTTTTT.

This clone has a handful of counts. The rearrangement links TRBV19 to TRBJ1-6; no firm D call. The CDR3 runs 14 residues. The V and J ends lost 5 bases and 5 bases respectively, with 10 bases between them. From germline, CDR1 is LNHDA and CDR2 SQIVND (reference sequence). CDR3 sequence reads: CASSPAGDNSPLHF. DNA of the CDR3: TGTGCCAGTAGTCCCGCCGGTGATAATTCACCCCTCCACTTT.